Listed below are T cell receptor beta chains from one sample, sequenced in a study of a mutant IDH1 vaccine in newly diagnosed glioma. Profiling relied on immunoSEQ multiplex PCR, and the TCRdb table lists in-frame clones only, not all of them. This table has around 16,000 clones, around four fifths appearing once. The material was PBMCs, obtained from a glioma patient treated with radiotherapy, temozolomide or both. The receptor set was obtained from a man in his forties with glioma. CDR3s leave out the opening cysteine and the closing phenylalanine or tryptophan. The order of the fields is V gene, J gene, CDR3 protein.

TRBV15	TRBJ1-5	ATSRSPKRQKNQPQH
TRBV5-1	TRBJ2-7	ASSLAWSLEQY
TRBV15	TRBJ1-2	ATSREIGGWKGYT
TRBV10-3	TRBJ2-5	AISLGLAQETQY
TRBV5-1	TRBJ1-1	ASSLAPGIGTEAF
TRBV28	TRBJ2-1	ASSPHAGDNEQF
TRBV14	TRBJ2-7	ASSFRGAWGYEQY
TRBV7-2	TRBJ1-2	ASRTGPANYGYT
TRBV5-6	TRBJ1-2	ASSPDAGGSNYGYT
TRBV11-3	TRBJ1-1	ASSPTGALTVAEAF
TRBV13	TRBJ2-2	ASSPWGQGDTGELF
TRBV19	TRBJ2-1	ASAIRDFEQF
TRBV9	TRBJ2-1	ASSPLAGVGYNEQF
TRBV5-4	TRBJ2-3	ASSGQREGLSDTQY
TRBV15	TRBJ2-1	ATSRTGLAPHNEQF
TRBV21-1	TRBJ2-2	ASSPRGGGHDTGELF
TRBV25-1	TRBJ2-2	ASSAINYKNTGELF
TRBV5-1	TRBJ2-2	ASSFGTANTGELF
TRBV29-1	TRBJ2-1	SEREGLLNEQF
TRBV11-2	TRBJ2-3	ASSLVAGGPRDTQY
TRBV7-2	TRBJ2-3	ASSLVAGRPDTQY
TRBV13	TRBJ2-1	ASSLASGSYESYNEQF
TRBV5-1	TRBJ2-5	ASSFLTKQETQY
TRBV6-5	TRBJ1-1	ASSALSEGAF
TRBV6-5	TRBJ2-3	ASSYTLGQDTQY
TRBV7-2	TRBJ2-1	ASSLNPGLAGGGHNEQF
TRBV5-1	TRBJ2-7	ASSPGLAGVGGDEQY
TRBV2	TRBJ2-1	ATARASGMNEQF
TRBV7-2	TRBJ2-2	ASSLRLGSGELF
TRBV5-1	TRBJ1-3	ASSLQLGGISGNTIY
TRBV19	TRBJ2-1	ASIGLAGSYNEQF
TRBV7-9	TRBJ2-1	ASSPNQGWLSNEQF
TRBV11-2	TRBJ1-1	ASSLSGGSTEAF
TRBV4-3	TRBJ1-2	ASSQDRDFNYGYT
TRBV5-1	TRBJ2-1	ASSLGLAGASEQF
TRBV9	TRBJ1-2	ASSVAPLGDYGYT
TRBV27	TRBJ2-7	ASIGLSSYEQY
TRBV15	TRBJ2-3	ATSRDRTSGSTQY
TRBV9	TRBJ1-2	ASSASGTGGYNGYT
TRBV10-1	TRBJ2-3	ASSVSGITDTQY